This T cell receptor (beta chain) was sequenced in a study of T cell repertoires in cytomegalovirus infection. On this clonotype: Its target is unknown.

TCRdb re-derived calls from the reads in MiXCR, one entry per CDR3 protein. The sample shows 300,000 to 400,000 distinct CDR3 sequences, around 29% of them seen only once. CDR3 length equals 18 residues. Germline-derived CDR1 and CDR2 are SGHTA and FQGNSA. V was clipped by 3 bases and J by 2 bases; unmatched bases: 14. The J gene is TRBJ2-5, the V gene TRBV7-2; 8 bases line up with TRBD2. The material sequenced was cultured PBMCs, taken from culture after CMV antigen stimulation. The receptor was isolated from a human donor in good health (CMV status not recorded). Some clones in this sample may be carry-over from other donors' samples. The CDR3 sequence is CASSFTPGWLAGQETQYF. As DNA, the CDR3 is TGTGCCAGCAGCTTCACCCCCGGGTGGCTAGCGGGTCAAGAGACCCAGTACTTC. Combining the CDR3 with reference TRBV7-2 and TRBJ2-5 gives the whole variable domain GAGVSQSPSNKVTEKGKDVELRCDPISGHTALYWYRQSLGQGLEFLIYFQGNSAPDKSGLPSDRFSAERTGGSVSTLTIQRTQQEDSAVYLCASSFTPGWLAGQETQYFGPGTRLLVL.